The source of this TCR beta chain is a study of blood T cell repertoires in COVID-19. At the level of the study: The origin of the acute and convalescent COVID-19 samples was the United States, Italy and Spain. The cDNA or gDNA used as material had been derived from T cells, B-cell-depleted T cells, or PBMCs.

Original methodology: Estimation of nucleated cell counts relied on the amplification of reference gene primers. Using immunoSEQ multiplex PCR, the repertoire was profiled, and TCRdb retains in-frame clones only, with some absent. V and J calls and clone size come straight from that table; D and trimming were deduced from the DNA. This sample has more than 85,000 clones; about 80% occur once, and the top ten carry more than 9%. The receptor was derived from a man between 65 and 80 years old with acute or convalescent COVID-19. Sequencing input: peripheral blood.

The CDR3 bases are TGTGCCAGCAGCCAACCGACAGGGCGAGGGTCACCCCTCCACTTT. This encodes CASSQPTGRGSPLHF. V and J are TRBV16 and TRBJ1-6; 7 bases are a match to TRBD1. With V trimmed by 2 bases and J by 10 bases, 8 bases remained unmatched. This CDR3 is built from 15 residues. CDR1 and CDR2 from the germline V gene are KGHSY and FQNENV.